A selection of T cell receptor beta chains follows, all from one sample in a study of T cell changes during pregnancy in multiple sclerosis. The assay was immunoSEQ multiplex PCR, and TCRdb's table has in-frame clones only and misses some. Of about 43,000 clones listed, approximately 91% were seen once; the top ten hold about 1.5%. Sequencing input: PBMCs (not recorded whether the cells were cultured). The receptors derive from a female donor with multiple sclerosis, enrolled in a pregnancy study. Each CDR3 is given with its conserved first and last residue. A D gene is named only where the DNA matches it firmly.

v_gene: TRBV28
j_gene: TRBJ1-1
d_gene: NA
CDR3aa: CASSFVMNTEAFF
CDR3nt: TGTGCCAGCAGTTTTGTGATGAACACTGAAGCTTTCTTT

v_gene: TRBV5-4
j_gene: TRBJ2-5
d_gene: NA
CDR3aa: CASSLGLQEETQYF
CDR3nt: TGTGCCAGCAGCTTGGGACTACAAGAGGAGACCCAGTACTTC

v_gene: TRBV5-5
j_gene: TRBJ1-2
d_gene: TRBD1
CDR3aa: CASSLVGTGGGDGYTF
CDR3nt: TGTGCCAGCAGCTTGGTCGGGACAGGGGGCGGAGATGGCTACACCTTC

v_gene: TRBV11-2
j_gene: TRBJ2-7
d_gene: TRBD2
CDR3aa: CASSLELAMEGEQYF
CDR3nt: TGTGCCAGCAGCTTAGAACTAGCGATGGAGGGCGAGCAGTACTTC

v_gene: TRBV6-1
j_gene: TRBJ1-3
d_gene: NA
CDR3aa: CASRPRDSGNTIYF
CDR3nt: TGTGCCAGCAGGCCGCGAGACTCTGGAAACACCATATATTTT

v_gene: TRBV4-2
j_gene: TRBJ2-1
d_gene: NA
CDR3aa: CASSQRELANNEQFF
CDR3nt: TGTGCCAGCAGCCAAAGGGAACTAGCCAACAATGAGCAGTTCTTC

v_gene: TRBV5-1
j_gene: TRBJ2-3
d_gene: TRBD1
CDR3aa: CASSPTGQGSTDTQYF
CDR3nt: TGCGCCAGCAGCCCCACGGGACAGGGATCGACAGATACGCAGTATTTT

v_gene: TRBV9
j_gene: TRBJ2-7
d_gene: TRBD2
CDR3aa: CASSVEAGGYEQYF
CDR3nt: TGTGCCAGCAGCGTAGAAGCGGGAGGTTACGAGCAGTACTTC

v_gene: TRBV6-4
j_gene: TRBJ2-1
d_gene: TRBD2
CDR3aa: CASSDSGLAGDTDEQFF
CDR3nt: TGTGCCAGCAGTGACTCAGGGCTAGCGGGAGACACAGATGAGCAGTTCTTC

v_gene: TRBV2
j_gene: TRBJ2-1
d_gene: TRBD2
CDR3aa: CASSELSPVAGGGNEQFF
CDR3nt: TGTGCCAGCAGTGAACTTTCTCCCGTAGCGGGAGGGGGCAATGAGCAGTTCTTC

v_gene: TRBV5-1
j_gene: TRBJ2-1
d_gene: NA
CDR3aa: CASSFRPSSYNEQFF
CDR3nt: TGCGCCAGCAGCTTCAGACCGAGCTCCTACAATGAGCAGTTCTTC

v_gene: TRBV28
j_gene: TRBJ1-2
d_gene: NA
CDR3aa: CASSFVIFYGYTF
CDR3nt: TGTGCCAGCAGTTTCGTGATTTTTTACGGCTACACCTTC